This T cell receptor beta chain emerged from a study of CD8+ T cells in alopecia areata. Study-wide results and caveats: Sequencing of scalp samples also includes resident alphabeta T cells from normal skin. Higher clonality than in normal scalp was seen in lesional scalp, especially alopecia totalis/universalis.

cDNA serving as the sequencing template came from extracted, reverse transcribed RNA. Sequencing was performed with immunoSEQ multiplex PCR; in TCRdb, only in-frame clones are kept and a portion is missing. This sample has 100,000 to 150,000 clones, with approximately 49% found just once. The CDR3 consists of 14 residues. The trim removed 6 bases at V and 8 bases at J, leaving 9 bases unmatched. Germline CDR1 reads MNHEY; CDR2 reads SVGAGI. Lesional scalp tissue (obtained by punch biopsy) and peripheral blood were collected from alopecia areata patients. This clone turned up a few times. Antigen unknown.

The chain carries TRBV6-5 and TRBJ2-1, with TRBD1 matching over 8 bases. This receptor was identified in a human donor with alopecia areata. Sample: CD8+ T cells sorted from blood, taken at week 0. The CDR3 reads CASRPTGVLHEQFF. For the CDR3, the DNA is TGTGCCAGCAGACCGACAGGGGTGTTGCATGAGCAGTTCTTC.